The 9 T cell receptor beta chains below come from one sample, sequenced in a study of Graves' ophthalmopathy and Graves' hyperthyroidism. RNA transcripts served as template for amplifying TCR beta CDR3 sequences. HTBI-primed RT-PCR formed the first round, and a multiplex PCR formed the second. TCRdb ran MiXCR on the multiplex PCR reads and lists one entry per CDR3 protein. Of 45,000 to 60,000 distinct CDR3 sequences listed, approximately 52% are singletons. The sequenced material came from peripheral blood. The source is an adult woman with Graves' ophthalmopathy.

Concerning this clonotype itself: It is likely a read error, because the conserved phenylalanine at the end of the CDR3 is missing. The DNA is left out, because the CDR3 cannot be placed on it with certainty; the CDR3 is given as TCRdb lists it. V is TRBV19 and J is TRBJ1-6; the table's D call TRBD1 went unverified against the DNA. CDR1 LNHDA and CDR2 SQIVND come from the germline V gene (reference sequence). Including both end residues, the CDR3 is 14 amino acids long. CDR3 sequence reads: CASHSGTVYSPFHS.

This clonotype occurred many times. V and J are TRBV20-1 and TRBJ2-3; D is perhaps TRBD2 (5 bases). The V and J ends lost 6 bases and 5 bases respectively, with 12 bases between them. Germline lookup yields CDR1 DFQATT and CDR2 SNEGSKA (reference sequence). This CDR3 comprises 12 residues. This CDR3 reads CSATPEGDTQYF. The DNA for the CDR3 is TGCAGTGCGACGCCCGAGGGAGATACGCAGTATTTT.

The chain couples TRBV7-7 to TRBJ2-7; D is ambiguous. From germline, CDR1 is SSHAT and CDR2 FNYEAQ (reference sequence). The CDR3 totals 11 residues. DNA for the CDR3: TGTGCTGCGCGGACCGTCTACGAGCAGTACTTC. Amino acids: CAARTVYEQYF.

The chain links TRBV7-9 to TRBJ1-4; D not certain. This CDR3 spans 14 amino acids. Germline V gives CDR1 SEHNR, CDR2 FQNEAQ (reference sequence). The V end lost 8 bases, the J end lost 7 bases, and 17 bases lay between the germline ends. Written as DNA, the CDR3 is TGTGCCAGCTCACCACTGGGGTCTGCTGAAAAACTGTTTTTT. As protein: CASSPLGSAEKLFF. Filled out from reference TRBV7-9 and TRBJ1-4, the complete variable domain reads DTGVSQNPRHKITKRGQNVTFRCDPISEHNRLYWYRQTLGQGPEFLTYFQNEAQLEKSRLLSDRFSAERPKGSFSTLEIQRTEQGDSAMYLCASSPLGSAEKLFFGSGTQLSVL.

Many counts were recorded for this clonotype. The CDR3 coding sequence is TGTGCCAGCACCGCAGCGCCGAGCTCCTACGAGCAGTACTTC. Amino acid sequence: CASTAAPSSYEQYF. The chain is built from TRBV28 and TRBJ2-7; no clear D. Germline lookup yields CDR1 MDHEN and CDR2 SYDVKM. Deletions cut 7 bases from V and 0 bases from J, with 13 bases between. The CDR3 runs to 14 residues. Using reference TRBV28 and TRBJ2-7 for the parts outside the CDR3, the full variable domain is DVKVTQSSRYLVKRTGEKVFLECVQDMDHENMFWYRQDPGLGLRLIYFSYDVKMKEKGDIPEGYSVSREKKERFSLILESASTNQTSMYLCASTAAPSSYEQYFGPGTRLTVT.

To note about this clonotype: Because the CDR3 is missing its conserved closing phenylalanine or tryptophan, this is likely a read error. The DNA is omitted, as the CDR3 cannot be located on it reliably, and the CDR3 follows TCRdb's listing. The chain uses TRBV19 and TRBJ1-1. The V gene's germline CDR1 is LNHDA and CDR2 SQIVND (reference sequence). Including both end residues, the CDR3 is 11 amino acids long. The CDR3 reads CASSAEEGATS.

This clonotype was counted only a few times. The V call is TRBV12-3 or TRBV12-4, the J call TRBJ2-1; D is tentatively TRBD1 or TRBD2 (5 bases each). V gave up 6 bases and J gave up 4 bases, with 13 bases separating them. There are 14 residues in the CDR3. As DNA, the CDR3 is TGTGCCAGCAGCGGGACGGCAGAATACAATGAGCAGTTCTTC. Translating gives CASSGTAEYNEQFF.

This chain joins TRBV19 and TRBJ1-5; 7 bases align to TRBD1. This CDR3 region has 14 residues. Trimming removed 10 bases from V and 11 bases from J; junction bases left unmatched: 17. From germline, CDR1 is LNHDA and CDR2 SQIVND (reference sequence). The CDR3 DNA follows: TGTGCCACCTCCCGACAGGGCCCCGATCGGTCCCAGCATTTT. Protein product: CATSRQGPDRSQHF.

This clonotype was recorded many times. CDR3 residues: CASSSRGGGYEQYF. In DNA form, the CDR3 reads TGTGCCAGCAGCTCCAGGGGGGGCGGGTACGAGCAGTACTTC. The V and J genes are TRBV7-2 and TRBJ2-7; TRBD1 or TRBD2 may be the D gene (7 bases each). V was trimmed by 4 bases and J by 4 bases, leaving 14 bases between them. Germline CDR1 SGHTA, CDR2 FQGNSA. The CDR3 covers 14 residues.